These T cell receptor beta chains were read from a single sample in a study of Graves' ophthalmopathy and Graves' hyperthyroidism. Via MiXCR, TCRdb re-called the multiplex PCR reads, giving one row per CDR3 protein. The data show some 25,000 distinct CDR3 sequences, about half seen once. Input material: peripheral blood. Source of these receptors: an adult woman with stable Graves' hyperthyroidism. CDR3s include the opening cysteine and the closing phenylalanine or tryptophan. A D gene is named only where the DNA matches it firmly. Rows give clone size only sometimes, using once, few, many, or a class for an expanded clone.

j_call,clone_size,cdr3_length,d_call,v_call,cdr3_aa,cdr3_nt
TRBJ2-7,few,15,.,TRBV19,CASSLGQGGSYEQYF,TGTGCCAGTTCCCTGGGGCAGGGAGGATCCTACGAGCAGTACTTC
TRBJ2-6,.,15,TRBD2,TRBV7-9,CASSFLAGWANVLTF,TGTGCCAGCAGCTTTCTAGCGGGCTGGGCCAACGTCCTGACTTTC
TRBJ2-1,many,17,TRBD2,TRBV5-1,CASSGGLAGGTYNEQFF,TGCGCCAGCAGCGGGGGTCTAGCGGGAGGAACGTACAATGAGCAGTTCTTC
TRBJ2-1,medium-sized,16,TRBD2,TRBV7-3,CASSIRAGGSHNEQFF,TGTGCCAGCAGCATCCGAGCGGGAGGGTCCCACAATGAGCAGTTCTTC
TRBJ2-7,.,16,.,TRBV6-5,CASSDSLYSNQPQQYF,TGTGCCAGCAGCGACAGCCTCTATAGCAATCAGCCCCAGCAGTACTTC
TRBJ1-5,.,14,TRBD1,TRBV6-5,CASRGQGIRETQHF,TGTGCCAGCAGAGGACAGGGGATTAGAGAGACCCAGCATTTT
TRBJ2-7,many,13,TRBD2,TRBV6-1,CASREGGVGEQYF,TGTGCCAGCAGGGAGGGAGGGGTCGGTGAGCAGTACTTC
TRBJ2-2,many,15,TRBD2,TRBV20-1,CSARVLAGVSGELFF,TGCAGTGCTAGAGTTCTAGCGGGAGTATCCGGGGAGCTGTTTTTT
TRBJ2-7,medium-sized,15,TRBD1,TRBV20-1,CSARDSRTGAGEQYF,TGCAGTGCTAGGGATAGTCGGACAGGGGCAGGGGAGCAGTACTTC
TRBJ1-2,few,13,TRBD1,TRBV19,CASSTGQGYGYTF,TGTGCCAGTAGTACCGGACAGGGCTATGGCTACACCTTC
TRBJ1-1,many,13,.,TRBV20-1,CSARRGGRAEAFF,TGCAGTGCTAGACGTGGAGGGAGGGCTGAAGCTTTCTTT
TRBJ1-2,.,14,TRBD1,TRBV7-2,CASSTTGTVYGYTF,TGTGCCAGCAGCACGACCGGGACAGTCTATGGCTACACCTTC
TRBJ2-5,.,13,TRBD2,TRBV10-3,CAAQRGLTETQYF,TGTGCCGCTCAGCGGGGGCTGACGGAGACCCAGTACTTC
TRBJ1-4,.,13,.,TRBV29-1,CSVEGWTNEKLFF,TGCAGCGTTGAAGGCTGGACTAATGAAAAACTGTTTTTT
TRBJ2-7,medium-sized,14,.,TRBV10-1,CASSIGMGGYEQYF,TGCGCCAGCAGCATAGGGATGGGGGGCTACGAGCAGTACTTC
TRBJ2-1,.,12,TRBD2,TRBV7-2,CASSPGGLAGLF,TGTGCCAGCAGCCCCGGAGGACTAGCGGGGCTCTTC
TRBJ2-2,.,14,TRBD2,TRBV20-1,CSARTSGNTGELFF,TGCAGTGCTAGGACTAGCGGTAACACCGGGGAGCTGTTTTTT
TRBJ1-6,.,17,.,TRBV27,CASSLFAGIVTYSPLHF,TGTGCTAGCAGTTTATTCGCCGGGATAGTCACCTATTCACCCCTCCACTTT
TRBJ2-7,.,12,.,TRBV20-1,CSASDGNPEQYF,TGCAGTGCTAGTGACGGGAACCCCGAGCAGTACTTC
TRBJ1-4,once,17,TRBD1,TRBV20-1,CSARDPGTGGTNEKLFF,TGCAGTGCTAGAGATCCCGGGACAGGGGGAACTAATGAAAAACTGTTTTTT
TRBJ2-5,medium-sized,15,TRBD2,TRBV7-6,CASSQGLAGQETQYF,TGTGCCAGCAGCCAGGGACTAGCGGGACAAGAGACCCAGTACTTC
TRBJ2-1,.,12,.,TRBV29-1,CSVQGGPTGQFF,TGCAGCGTCCAGGGGGGGCCCACCGGGCAGTTCTTC
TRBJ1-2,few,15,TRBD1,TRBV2,CASSVGTAQPHGYTF,TGTGCCAGCAGTGTAGGGACAGCCCAGCCCCATGGCTACACCTTC
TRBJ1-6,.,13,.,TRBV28,CASIAGSDSPLHF,TGTGCCAGCATAGCTGGGAGTGATTCACCCCTCCACTTT
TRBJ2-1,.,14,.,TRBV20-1,CSALGPPSYNEQFF,TGCAGTGCTTTAGGACCACCTTCCTACAATGAGCAGTTCTTC
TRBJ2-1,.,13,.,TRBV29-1,CGGRLVGAAEQFF,TGCGGCGGCCGGCTAGTGGGGGCCGCTGAGCAGTTCTTC
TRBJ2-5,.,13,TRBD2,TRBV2,CASSGTRGETQYF,TGTGCTAGCAGCGGGACTAGAGGAGAGACTCAGTACTTC
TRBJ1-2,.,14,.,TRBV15,CATSRELGNYGYTF,TGTGCCACCAGCAGAGAGCTCGGTAACTATGGCTACACCTTC
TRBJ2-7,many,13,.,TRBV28,CASSPRTEAIAYF,TGTGCCAGCAGCCCGCGGACAGAGGCTATCGCGTACTTC
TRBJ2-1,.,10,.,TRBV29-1,CSGLRTTEFF,TGCAGCGGTCTCCGGACTACTGAGTTCTTC
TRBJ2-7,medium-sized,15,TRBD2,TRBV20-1,CSARDPLAGSYEQYF,TGCAGTGCTAGAGATCCCCTAGCGGGATCCTACGAGCAGTACTTC
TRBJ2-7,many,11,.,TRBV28,CASNGGGEQYF,TGTGCCAGCAACGGAGGGGGCGAGCAGTACTTC
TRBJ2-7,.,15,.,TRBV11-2,CASSLDQDSLYEQYF,TGTGCCAGCAGCTTAGATCAGGACAGCCTCTACGAGCAGTACTTC
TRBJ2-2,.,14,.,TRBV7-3,CAISPLPEARELFF,TGTGCCATCAGCCCCCTCCCTGAGGCCAGGGAGCTGTTTTTT
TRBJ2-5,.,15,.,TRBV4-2,CAGSQVLSSQETQYF,TGTGCCGGCAGCCAAGTGCTTAGTTCGCAAGAGACCCAGTACTTC
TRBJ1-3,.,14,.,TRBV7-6,CASSLYDSGNTIYF,TGTGCCAGCAGCTTATACGACTCTGGAAACACCATATATTTT
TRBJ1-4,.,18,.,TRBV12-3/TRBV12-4,CASSFGTSGTAVPEKLFF,TGTGCCAGCAGTTTTGGGACTAGCGGGACCGCTGTCCCTGAAAAACTGTTTTTT
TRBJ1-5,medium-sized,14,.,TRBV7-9,CASRLQGTNQPQHF,TGTGCCAGCAGACTCCAGGGAACTAATCAGCCCCAGCATTTT
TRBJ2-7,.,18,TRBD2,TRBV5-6,CASSLGSRLAGKNYEQYF,TGTGCCAGCAGCTTGGGGTCTCGCCTAGCGGGAAAGAACTACGAGCAGTACTTC
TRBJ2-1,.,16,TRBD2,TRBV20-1,CSAREGLAGEGNEQFF,TGCAGTGCTAGAGAGGGACTAGCGGGAGAAGGTAATGAGCAGTTCTTC
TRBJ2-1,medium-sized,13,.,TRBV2,CASSGLLRNEQFF,TGTGCCAGCAGTGGACTTTTGCGCAATGAGCAGTTCTTC
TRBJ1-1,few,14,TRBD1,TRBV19,CASSGQGGNTEAFF,TGTGCCAGTAGTGGACAGGGAGGGAACACTGAAGCTTTCTTT
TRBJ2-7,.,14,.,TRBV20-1,CSAREGGLPGEQYF,TGCAGTGCTAGAGAGGGGGGACTTCCGGGGGAGCAGTACTTC
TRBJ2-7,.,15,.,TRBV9,CASSVVQMNTGELYF,TGTGCCAGCAGCGTAGTTCAGATGAACACCGGGGAGCTGTACTTC
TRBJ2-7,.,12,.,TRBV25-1,CASSDPSYEQYF,TGTGCCAGCAGTGATCCCAGCTACGAGCAGTACTTC
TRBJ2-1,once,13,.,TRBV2,CASSGQVANEQFF,TGTGCCAGCAGTGGACAGGTCGCTAATGAGCAGTTCTTC
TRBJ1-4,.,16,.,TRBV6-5,CVSSSGDAIRDGKLFF,TGTGTCAGCAGTTCCGGGGACGCCATCCGGGATGGAAAACTGTTTTTT
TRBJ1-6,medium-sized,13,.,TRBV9,CASSVGKQSPLHF,TGTGCCAGCAGCGTAGGAAAGCAATCACCCCTCCACTTT
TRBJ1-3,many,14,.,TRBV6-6,CASRLQGPGNTIYF,TGTGCCAGCAGACTACAGGGACCTGGAAACACCATATATTTT
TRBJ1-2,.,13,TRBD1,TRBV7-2,CASSRTGDSGYTF,TGTGCCAGCAGCCGCACAGGGGATAGTGGCTACACCTTC
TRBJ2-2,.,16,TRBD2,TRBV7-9,CASSLGTSGRAGELFF,TGTGCCAGCAGCTTAGGGACTAGCGGGAGGGCCGGGGAGCTGTTTTTT
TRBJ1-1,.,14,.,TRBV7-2,CASSPARGRGEAFF,TGTGCCAGCAGCCCAGCCCGAGGGAGGGGTGAAGCCTTCTTT
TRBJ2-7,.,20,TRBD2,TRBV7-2,CASSPYPQNVPGGRTYEQYF,TGTGCCAGCAGCCCATACCCCCAGAACGTTCCGGGAGGACGGACCTACGAGCAGTACTTC
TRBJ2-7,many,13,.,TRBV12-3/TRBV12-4,CASSSEYRGEQYF,TGTGCCAGCAGTTCCGAATATCGGGGCGAGCAGTACTTC
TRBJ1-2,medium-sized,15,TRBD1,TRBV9,CASSFEQGAKFGYTF,TGTGCCAGCAGCTTCGAACAGGGGGCCAAGTTTGGCTACACCTTC
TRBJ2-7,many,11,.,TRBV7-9,CASSFNGEQYF,TGTGCCAGCAGCTTTAATGGCGAGCAGTACTTC
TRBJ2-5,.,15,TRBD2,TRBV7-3,CASSLNGGAEETQYF,TGTGCCAGCAGCTTAAACGGGGGGGCAGAAGAGACCCAGTACTTC
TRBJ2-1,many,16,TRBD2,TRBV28,CASRPLAGGSYNEQFF,TGTGCCAGCAGACCACTAGCGGGAGGCTCCTACAATGAGCAGTTCTTC
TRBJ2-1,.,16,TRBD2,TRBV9,CASSPKGLAWVVEQFF,TGTGCCAGCTCACCCAAGGGACTAGCGTGGGTCGTGGAGCAGTTCTTC
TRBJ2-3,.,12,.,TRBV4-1,CASSQETDTQYF,TGCGCCAGCAGCCAGGAGACAGATACGCAGTATTTT